A single sample gave rise to the 6 T cell receptor beta chains below, sequenced in a study of T cell repertoires in cytomegalovirus infection (dated by TCRdb to about 2019). The treatment or condition label here, explained by the study, means: in vitro stimulation with specific CMV peptide epitopes to enrich CMV-specific T cells. No antigen is known for these receptors. Sequencer: Illumina HiSeq 1500. The raw public data were reprocessed by TCRdb itself: fastp quality trimming at Q25, MiXCR clonotype calling, in-frame beta chains only. Rows are unified per CDR3 protein, each entry keeping the most common DNA and genes. A total of approximately 100,000 distinct CDR3 sequences appear in this sample, roughly 39% of them only once. Clones ranked in the top ten supply roughly 70% of the sample. Material: CD8+ T cells from cultured PBMCs, obtained from culture after CMV antigen stimulation. The receptors derive from a human donor in good health (CMV status not recorded). Some clones in this sample may be carry-over from other donors' samples.

This clonotype turned up a few times. J is TRBJ1-2 and V is TRBV4-3; TRBD1 aligns across 7 bases. This CDR3 spans 15 amino acids. Germline CDR1 and CDR2: LGHNA and YSLEER. The junction had 9 bases not matched to a gene; V was cut back by 4 bases and J by 4 bases. CDR3 in amino acids: CASSPSRQGGYGYTF. The CDR3 DNA follows: TGCGCCAGCAGCCCAAGTAGACAGGGAGGCTATGGCTACACCTTC.

This clonotype occurred many times. The chain links TRBV7-2 to TRBJ2-7; 16 bases match TRBD2. With 11 bases clipped from V and 7 bases from J, the junction kept 14 bases outside the gene matches. CDR1 is SGHTA, CDR2 FQGNSA, per germline. CDR3 size: 16 residues. The CDR3 protein is CASGLAGGFPWGEQYF. The CDR3 region has the DNA TGTGCCTCGGGACTAGCGGGGGGGTTCCCCTGGGGGGAGCAGTACTTC.

Concerning this clonotype: A much larger clonotype is one base distant, so this may be a read error. The rearrangement joins TRBV6-6 to TRBJ2-7; maybe TRBD1 (5 bases). The CDR3 extends over 15 amino acids. Germline V CDR1 and CDR2: MNHNY, SVGAGI (reference sequence). This chain's CDR3 is CVSTNRPDAGNEQYF. CDR3 DNA: TGTGTCAGCACCAACCGTCCGGACGCAGGGAACGAGCAGTACTTC.

This clonotype appeared a single time. The chain uses TRBV6-1 and TRBJ1-5, with D perhaps matching TRBD1 (6 bases). CDR1 is MNHNS, CDR2 SASEGT, per germline. Trimming removed 2 bases from V and 5 bases from J, with 16 bases in between. There are 16 residues in the CDR3. This CDR3 is CASSEYAEGGDQPQHF. CDR3 nucleotide sequence: TGTGCCAGCAGTGAATATGCGGAGGGGGGAGATCAGCCCCAGCATTTT.

The table lists this clonotype with a few counts. CDR3 coding DNA: TGTGCCAGCAGGACGGGACTCACCACAGATACGCAGTATTTT. Its protein product is CASRTGLTTDTQYF. The J gene is TRBJ2-3, the V gene TRBV6-1; TRBD2 might be the D (6 bases). The germline gives CDR1 MNHNS, CDR2 SASEGT. The V end lost 6 bases, the J end lost 2 bases, and 12 bases lay between the germline ends. This CDR3 has 14 amino acids.

The CDR3 here is CAGTALGANVLTF. The CDR3 bases are TGTGCCGGAACAGCCCTGGGGGCCAACGTCCTGACTTTC. This rearrangement joins TRBV2 to TRBJ2-6; unclear D gene. V lost 11 bases and J lost 4, with 12 bases in between. The germline V gene has CDR1 SNHLY and CDR2 FYNNEI. CDR3 length: 13 residues.